Listed here are 12 T cell receptor beta chains from one sample, sequenced in a study of beta chain features in type 1 diabetes. Study-level points and caveats: All four CD4+ subsets of Type 1 diabetes patients contained TCRB CDR3s that were moderately but significantly shorter.

These receptors' antigens are unknown. Expressed TCRB transcripts got sequenced, as all isolated RNA was reverse transcribed. Some clones are missing from TCRdb's copy, which holds only in-frame ones; the method was immunoSEQ multiplex PCR. The sample has approximately 730,000 clones, 10% to 15% seen once. Sequenced input: naive CD4+ T cells from blood. The receptors come from a man aged 18 to 35 with type 1 diabetes.

There are a few counts of this clone. J is TRBJ1-2 and V is TRBV9; D unresolved. Trimming took off 0 bases at V and 7 bases at J, with 13 bases between the two ends. This CDR3 is built from 14 residues. Germline V gives CDR1 SGDLS, CDR2 YYNGEE. As DNA, the CDR3 is TGTGCCAGCAGCGTAGAGTCTCAGATTAGTGGCTACACCTTC. Protein sequence: CASSVESQISGYTF.

Only a few counts were recorded for this clone. This chain links TRBV7-9 with TRBJ1-3, with D uncertain. The CDR3 totals 13 residues. V shed 6 bases and J shed 2 bases, with 8 bases lying between them. CDR1 is SEHNR, CDR2 FQNEAQ, per germline (reference sequence). The CDR3 sequence: CASRIFTGNTIYF. CDR3 coding DNA: TGTGCCAGCAGGATATTCACTGGAAACACCATATATTTT.

In its sample, this clone was seen a few times. This chain connects TRBV5-1 to TRBJ2-7, with TRBD1 matching over 10 bases. Losses at the gene ends were 4 bases for V and 1 base for J; bases not matched to a gene: 5. CDR1 is SGHRS and CDR2 is YFSETQ in the germline V gene. This CDR3 is 15 amino acids long. The CDR3 protein is CASSHWDRGSYEQYF. CDR3 nucleotides: TGCGCCAGCAGCCATTGGGACAGGGGTTCCTACGAGCAGTACTTC.

V and J are TRBV5-1 and TRBJ2-7; D uncertain. Germline CDR1 reads SGHRS; CDR2 reads YFSETQ. The V and J ends lost 4 bases and 5 bases respectively, with 10 bases between them. The CDR3 spans 12 residues. CDR3 sequence: CASSRGRDEQYF. In nucleotides, the CDR3 is TGCGCCAGCAGCCGAGGTCGGGACGAGCAGTACTTC.

This clone has a handful of counts. The chain carries TRBV28 and TRBJ2-5, with 8 bases lining up with TRBD2. This CDR3 spans 13 amino acids. V was pared by 7 bases and J by 3 bases, with 4 bases of the junction left unmatched. Germline values: CDR1 MDHEN, CDR2 SYDVKM. CDR3 nucleotide sequence: TGTGCCAGCACCCCGGGGGGGGAAGAGACCCAGTACTTC. This gives the protein CASTPGGEETQYF.

As regards this clone: At the DNA level, this CDR3 is encoded by other sequences in the same sample as well. V is TRBV7-2 and J is TRBJ1-1, with D possibly TRBD1 on 5 matching bases. Looked up from germline, CDR1 is SGHTA and CDR2 is FQGNSA. With 1 base removed from V and 0 bases from J, the gap between germline ends came to 9 bases. The CDR3 is 15 residues long. The CDR3 DNA is TGTGCCAGCAGCTTAGGAGGGACGGTGAACACTGAAGCTTTCTTT. Translation: CASSLGGTVNTEAFF.

This chain links TRBV5-1 with TRBJ2-3; 9 nucleotides line up with TRBD2. After removal of 3 bases from V and 1 base from J, the junction contained 6 bases not matched to a gene. Germline assignment: CDR1 SGHRS and CDR2 YFSETQ. This CDR3 has 16 amino acids. As DNA, the CDR3 is TGCGCCAGCAGCTCAAGACTAGCGGACGGCACAGATACGCAGTATTTT. It specifies CASSSRLADGTDTQYF. Based on the CDR3 plus reference TRBV5-1 and TRBJ2-3, the full variable domain is KAGVTQTPRYLIKTRGQQVTLSCSPISGHRSVSWYQQTPGQGLQFLFEYFSETQRNKGNFPGRFSGRQFSNSRSEMNVSTLELGDSALYLCASSSRLADGTDTQYFGPGTRLTVL.

The rearrangement links TRBV7-9 to TRBJ2-3; D unresolved. Trimming cost V 3 bases and J 2 bases, with 6 bases left between them. The CDR3 loop spans 13 amino acids. Germline V CDR1 and CDR2: SEHNR, FQNEAQ (reference sequence). DNA for the CDR3: TGTGCCAGCAGCTTGAAGAACACAGATACGCAGTATTTT. Protein sequence: CASSLKNTDTQYF. Combining the CDR3 with reference TRBV7-9 and TRBJ2-3 gives the whole variable domain DTGVSQNPRHKITKRGQNVTFRCDPISEHNRLYWYRQTLGQGPEFLTYFQNEAQLEKSRLLSDRFSAERPKGSFSTLEIQRTEQGDSAMYLCASSLKNTDTQYFGPGTRLTVL.

The V and J genes are TRBV7-8 and TRBJ2-7; D is tentatively TRBD1 or TRBD2 (6 bases each). The CDR3 totals 13 residues. Trimming took 6 bases from V and 6 from J, leaving 15 bases between them. Germline CDR1 is SGHVS and CDR2 is FQNEAQ. The CDR3 protein is CASRKEGGREQYF. The CDR3 DNA is TGTGCCAGCAGGAAGGAGGGGGGACGCGAGCAGTACTTC. The full variable domain, its missing parts supplied by reference TRBV7-8 and TRBJ2-7, is GAGVSQSPRYKVAKRGQDVALRCDPISGHVSLFWYQQALGQGPEFLTYFQNEAQLDKSGLPSDRFFAERPEGSVSTLKIQRTQQEDSAVYLCASRKEGGREQYFGPGTRLTVT.

The chain is built from TRBV5-6 and TRBJ1-2, with unresolved D. CDR1 is SGHDT, CDR2 YYEEEE, per germline. The CDR3 has 15 amino acids. Between the trimmed V and J ends, which lost 0 bases and 3 bases, there was a span of 12 bases. The chain's CDR3 is CASSLGATAYYGYTF. DNA for the CDR3: TGTGCCAGCAGCTTGGGGGCGACGGCCTACTATGGCTACACCTTC.

This clone has a handful of counts. The chain has TRBV5-1 and TRBJ2-3; D unresolved. V lost 6 bases and J 4 bases, leaving 6 bases between the germline ends. CDR3 length: 11 amino acids. Germline V gene sequence: CDR1 SGHRS, CDR2 YFSETQ. CDR3 sequence: CASTAADTQYF. The DNA of the CDR3 is TGCGCCAGCACCGCGGCAGATACGCAGTATTTT. Full variable domain (missing parts from reference TRBV5-1 and TRBJ2-3): KAGVTQTPRYLIKTRGQQVTLSCSPISGHRSVSWYQQTPGQGLQFLFEYFSETQRNKGNFPGRFSGRQFSNSRSEMNVSTLELGDSALYLCASTAADTQYFGPGTRLTVL.

This clone turned up a few times. The rearrangement links TRBV5-4 to TRBJ2-3, with D perhaps matching TRBD2 (6 bases). Trimming removed 2 bases at V and 0 bases at J, with 10 bases between. Germline CDR1 SGHNT, CDR2 YYREEE (reference sequence). This CDR3 comprises 15 residues. The CDR3 region is CASSLGGTSTDTQYF. The CDR3 region has the DNA TGTGCCAGCAGCTTAGGTGGGACTAGCACAGATACGCAGTATTTT.